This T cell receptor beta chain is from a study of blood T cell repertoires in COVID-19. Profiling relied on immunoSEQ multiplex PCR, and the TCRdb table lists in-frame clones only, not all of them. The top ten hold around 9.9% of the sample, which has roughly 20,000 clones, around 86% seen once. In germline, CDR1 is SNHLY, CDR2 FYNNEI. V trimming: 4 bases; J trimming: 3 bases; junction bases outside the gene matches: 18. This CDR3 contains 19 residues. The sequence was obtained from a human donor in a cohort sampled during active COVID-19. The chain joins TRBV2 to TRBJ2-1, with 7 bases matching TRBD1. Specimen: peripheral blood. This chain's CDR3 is CASSVSWGPDRADYNEQFF. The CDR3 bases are TGTGCCAGCAGTGTAAGCTGGGGTCCCGACAGGGCCGACTACAATGAGCAGTTCTTC.